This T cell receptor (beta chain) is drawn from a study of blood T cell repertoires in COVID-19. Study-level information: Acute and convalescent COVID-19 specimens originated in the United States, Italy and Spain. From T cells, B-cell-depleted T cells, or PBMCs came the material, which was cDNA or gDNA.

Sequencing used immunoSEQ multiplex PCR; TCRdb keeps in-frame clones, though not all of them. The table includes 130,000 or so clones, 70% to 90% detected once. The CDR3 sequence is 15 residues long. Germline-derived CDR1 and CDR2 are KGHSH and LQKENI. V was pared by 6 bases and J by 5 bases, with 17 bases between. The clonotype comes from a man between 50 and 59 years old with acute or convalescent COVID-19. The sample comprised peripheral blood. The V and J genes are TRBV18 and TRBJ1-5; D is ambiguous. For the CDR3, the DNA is TGTGCCAGCTCCACTCACGTTGGGAGTGATCAGCCCCAGCATTTT. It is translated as CASSTHVGSDQPQHF. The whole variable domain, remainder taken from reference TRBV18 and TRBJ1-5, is NAGVMQNPRHLVRRRGQEARLRCSPMKGHSHVYWYRQLPEEGLKFMVYLQKENIIDESGMPKERFSAEFPKEGPSILRIQQVVRGDSAAYFCASSTHVGSDQPQHFGDGTRLSIL.